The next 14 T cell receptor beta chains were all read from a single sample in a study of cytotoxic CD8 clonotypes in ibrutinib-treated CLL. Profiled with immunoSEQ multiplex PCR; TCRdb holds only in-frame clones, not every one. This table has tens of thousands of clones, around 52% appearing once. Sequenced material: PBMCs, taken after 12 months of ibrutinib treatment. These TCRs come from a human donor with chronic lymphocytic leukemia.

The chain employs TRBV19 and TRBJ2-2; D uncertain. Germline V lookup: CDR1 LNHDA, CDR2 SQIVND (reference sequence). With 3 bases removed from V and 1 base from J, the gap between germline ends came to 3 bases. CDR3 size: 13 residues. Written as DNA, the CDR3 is TGTGCCAGTAGTATCGAGAACACCGGGGAGCTGTTTTTT. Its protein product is CASSIENTGELFF.

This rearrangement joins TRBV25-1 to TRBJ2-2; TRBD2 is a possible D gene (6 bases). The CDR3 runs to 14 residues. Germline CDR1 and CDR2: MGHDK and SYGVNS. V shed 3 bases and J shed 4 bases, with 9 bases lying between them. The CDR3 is CASSDRGVTGELFF. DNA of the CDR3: TGTGCCAGCAGTGACCGCGGGGTCACCGGGGAGCTGTTTTTT.

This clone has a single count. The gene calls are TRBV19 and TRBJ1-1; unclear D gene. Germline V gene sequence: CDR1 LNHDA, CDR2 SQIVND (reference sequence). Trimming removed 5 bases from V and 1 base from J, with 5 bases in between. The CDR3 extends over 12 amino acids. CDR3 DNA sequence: TGTGCCAGTAGTCGCGGGAACACTGAAGCTTTCTTT. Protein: CASSRGNTEAFF.

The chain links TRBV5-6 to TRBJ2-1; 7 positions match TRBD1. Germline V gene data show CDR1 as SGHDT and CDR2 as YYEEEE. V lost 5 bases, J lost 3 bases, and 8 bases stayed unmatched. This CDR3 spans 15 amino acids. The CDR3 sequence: CASRGGTAVYNEQFF. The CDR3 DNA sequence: TGTGCCAGCAGGGGTGGGACAGCCGTCTACAATGAGCAGTTCTTC. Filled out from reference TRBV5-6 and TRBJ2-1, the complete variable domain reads DAGVTQSPTHLIKTRGQQVTLRCSPKSGHDTVSWYQQALGQGPQFIFQYYEEEERQRGNFPDRFSGHQFPNYSSELNVNALLLGDSALYLCASRGGTAVYNEQFFGPGTRLTVL.

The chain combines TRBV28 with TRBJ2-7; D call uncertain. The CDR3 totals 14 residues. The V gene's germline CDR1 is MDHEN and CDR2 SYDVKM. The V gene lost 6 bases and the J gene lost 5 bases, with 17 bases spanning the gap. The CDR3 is CASSFRHHGNEQYF. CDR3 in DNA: TGTGCCAGCAGCTTTAGGCACCATGGAAACGAGCAGTACTTC.

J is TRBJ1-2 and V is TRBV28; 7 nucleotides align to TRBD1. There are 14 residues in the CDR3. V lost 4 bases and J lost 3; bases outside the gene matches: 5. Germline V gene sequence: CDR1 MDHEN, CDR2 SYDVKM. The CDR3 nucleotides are TGTGCCAGCAGTTCCCATGACAGGGACTATGGCTACACCTTC. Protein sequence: CASSSHDRDYGYTF.

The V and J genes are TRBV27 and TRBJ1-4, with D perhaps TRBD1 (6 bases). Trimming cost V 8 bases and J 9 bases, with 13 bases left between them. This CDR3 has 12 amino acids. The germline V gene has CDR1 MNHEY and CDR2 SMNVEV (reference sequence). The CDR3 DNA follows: TGTGCCAGCTCTAGGGACAAGCAAAAACTGTTTTTT. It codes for CASSRDKQKLFF.

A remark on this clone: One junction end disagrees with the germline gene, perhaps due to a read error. CDR3 region: CSVEGAPVTQYF. The CDR3 DNA sequence: TGCAGCGTCGAAGGGGCCCCGGTGACCCAGTACTTC. The V and J genes are TRBV29-1 and TRBJ2-5, with D possibly being TRBD1 (5 bases). The V gene's germline CDR1 is SQVTM and CDR2 ANQGSEA. The CDR3 contains 12 residues.

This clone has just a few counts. CDR3 nucleotide sequence: TGCAGTGCTAGCCCAAAAGAGACCCAGTACTTC. Protein sequence: CSASPKETQYF. This rearrangement joins TRBV20-1 to TRBJ2-5; no clear D. The CDR3 is 11 residues long. Trimming pared 3 bases from V and 3 bases from J, leaving 5 bases between. Germline V gene sequence: CDR1 DFQATT, CDR2 SNEGSKA (reference sequence).

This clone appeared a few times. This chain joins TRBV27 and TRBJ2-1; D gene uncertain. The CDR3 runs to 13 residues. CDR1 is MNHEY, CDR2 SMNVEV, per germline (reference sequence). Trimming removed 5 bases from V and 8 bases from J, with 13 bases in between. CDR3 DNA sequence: TGTGCCAGCAGTCTGTTCCAGCAGGATGAGCAGTTCTTC. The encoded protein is CASSLFQQDEQFF.

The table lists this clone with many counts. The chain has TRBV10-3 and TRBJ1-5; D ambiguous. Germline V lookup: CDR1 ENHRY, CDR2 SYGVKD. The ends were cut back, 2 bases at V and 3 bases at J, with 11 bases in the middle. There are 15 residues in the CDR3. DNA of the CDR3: TGTGCCATCAGTGAGCAAGGGAGTAACAATCAGCCCCAGCATTTT. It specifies CAISEQGSNNQPQHF.

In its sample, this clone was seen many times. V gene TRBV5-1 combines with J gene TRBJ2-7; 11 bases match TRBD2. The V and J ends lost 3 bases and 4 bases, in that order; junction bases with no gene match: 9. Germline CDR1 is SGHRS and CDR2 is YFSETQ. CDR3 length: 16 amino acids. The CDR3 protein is CASSYEGTSGGYEQYF. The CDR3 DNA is TGCGCCAGCAGCTACGAAGGGACTAGCGGAGGATACGAGCAGTACTTC.

CDR3 in DNA: TGTGCCAGCAGGCATGACAGGGGGAGAGAGACCCAGTACTTC. It encodes CASRHDRGRETQYF. The rearrangement joins TRBV5-4 to TRBJ2-5; 9 bases fit TRBD1. Germline CDR1 SGHNT, CDR2 YYREEE (reference sequence). The CDR3 totals 14 residues. Trimming took 5 bases from V and 4 from J; bases not matched to a gene: 6.

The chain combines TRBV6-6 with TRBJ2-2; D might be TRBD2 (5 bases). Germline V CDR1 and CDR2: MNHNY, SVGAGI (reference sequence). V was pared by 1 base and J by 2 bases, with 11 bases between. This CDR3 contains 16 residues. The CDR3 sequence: CASSYLLTTNTGELFF. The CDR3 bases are TGTGCCAGCAGTTACTTGTTGACTACCAACACCGGGGAGCTGTTTTTT.